This T cell receptor beta chain was retrieved from a study of radiotherapy plus CTLA-4 blockade in lung cancer. Study summary: There were objective responses in roughly 18% of patients, and roughly 33% had disease control. Findings and limits, study-wide: After radiotherapy and ipilimumab, tumor-derived clones expanded in peripheral blood. Early clone dynamics of blood T cells, plus interferon-beta, reportedly predicted response best.

CDR1 is PRHDT and CDR2 is FYEKMQ in the germline V gene (reference sequence). Between the trimmed V and J ends, which lost 4 bases and 5 bases, there was a span of 11 bases. The CDR3 is 14 residues long. Lung cancer patients with chemo-refractory metastatic non-small-cell disease were given focal radiation plus CTLA-4 blockade with ipilimumab. Comments on this clone: Its specificity is unknown.

Only in-frame clones appear in the TCRdb table, and some are missing; sequencing was by immunoSEQ multiplex PCR. The sample holds 100,000 or so clones, around 83% seen once. The chain uses TRBV13 and TRBJ2-2; perhaps TRBD2 as D (6 bases). This specimen was peripheral blood, taken from a patient treated with radiotherapy plus ipilimumab. The clonotype comes from a human donor with non-small cell lung cancer that progressed on radiotherapy plus ipilimumab. CDR3 sequence reads: CASSSGTRTGELFF. The DNA of the CDR3 is TGTGCCAGCAGCTCCGGGACTCGGACCGGGGAGCTGTTTTTT.